This T cell receptor beta chain was documented in a study of T cells in Graves' hyperthyroidism and ophthalmopathy. Study as a whole: Peripheral blood draws took place at initial diagnosis, ahead of any treatment.

Template material for amplifying TCR beta CDR3 regions consisted of RNA transcripts. HTBI primers drove first-round RT-PCR of the TCR CDR3. MiXCR, applied by TCRdb to the multiplex PCR reads, yields one record per CDR3 protein. The sample lists 280,000 or so distinct CDR3 sequences, 13% to 15% occurring once. This clonotype was counted many times. Sequenced: blood. This receptor was identified in a woman between 45 and 65 years old with Graves' hyperthyroidism that later progressed to Graves' ophthalmopathy.

The CDR3 sequence: CASRPPGQGGDEQYF. CDR3 sequence (DNA): TGTGCCAGCAGGCCTCCGGGACAGGGGGGGGACGAGCAGTACTTC. The chain employs TRBV28 and TRBJ2-7; 11 nucleotides align to TRBD1. The V and J ends lost 6 bases and 5 bases, in that order; junction bases with no gene match: 9. The CDR3 is 15 amino acids. Looked up from germline, CDR1 is MDHEN and CDR2 is SYDVKM.